One and the same sample provided the 29 T cell receptor beta chains below, sequenced in a study of CD8 T cells in Susac syndrome. RNA totalling roughly 0.45 to 1 ug underwent reverse transcription with random hexamers. TCRdb re-called the immunoSEQ multiplex PCR reads through MiXCR, storing one row per CDR3 protein. The data hold approximately 190,000 distinct CDR3 sequences, with approximately 96% observed a single time. Sequencing was performed on CD4+ T cells from PBMCs. These TCRs come from a human donor with Susac syndrome.

The chain recombines TRBV7-9 with TRBJ2-2; the D gene is possibly TRBD2 (5 bases). The germline V gene has CDR1 SEHNR and CDR2 FQNEAQ (reference sequence). Trimming removed 5 bases at V and 0 bases at J, with 16 bases between. The CDR3 is 17 amino acids. The CDR3 bases are TGTGCCAGCAGCAATCCGCCGGGAAATTCGAACACCGGGGAGCTGTTTTTT. As protein: CASSNPPGNSNTGELFF.

The chain recombines TRBV5-6 with TRBJ2-7; D not resolved. The germline V gene encodes CDR1 SGHDT and CDR2 YYEEEE. CDR3 length equals 14 residues. Trimming took 1 base from V and 2 from J, leaving 10 bases between them. The CDR3 region is CASSLRLNTYEQYF. CDR3 DNA sequence: TGTGCCAGCAGCTTGCGCCTGAATACCTACGAGCAGTACTTC.

V usage is TRBV10-3 and J usage is TRBJ2-2; TRBD1 matches 9 bases. The CDR3 is made up of 13 amino acids. Germline CDR1 is ENHRY and CDR2 is SYGVKD. V lost 11 bases and J lost 5; bases outside the gene matches: 6. The DNA for the CDR3 is TGTGCCCCCGGACAGGGGCGTACCGGGGAGCTGTTTTTT. Its protein product is CAPGQGRTGELFF.

The chain is built from TRBV4-1 and TRBJ2-1, with D maybe TRBD1 (5 bases). V lost 8 bases to trimming and J lost 8 bases, with 10 bases between them. This CDR3 comprises 11 residues. Germline assignment: CDR1 MGHRA and CDR2 YSYEKL. The CDR3 DNA sequence: TGCGCCAGCGGCAGGGCATATGAGCAGTTCTTC. This translates into CASGRAYEQFF.

The V call is TRBV12-3 or TRBV12-4, the J call TRBJ2-7; D perhaps matches TRBD1 (6 bases). V lost 6 bases to trimming and J lost 6 bases, with 12 bases between them. The CDR3 runs 12 residues. CDR3 loop: CASSPQGFEQYF. CDR3 sequence (DNA): TGTGCCAGCAGCCCCCAGGGGTTCGAGCAGTACTTC.

The chain links TRBV6-1 to TRBJ2-7, with D uncertain. The V end lost 5 bases, the J end lost 4 bases, and 21 bases lay between the germline ends. The CDR3 consists of 16 residues. Per germline, CDR1 MNHNS and CDR2 SASEGT. CDR3 in DNA: TGTGCCAGCAGTCTGGACCCCGGCTCCGCCGGGTACGAGCAGTACTTC. It translates to CASSLDPGSAGYEQYF.

V gene TRBV6-5 combines with J gene TRBJ1-5; 7 bases are shared with TRBD1. This CDR3 is 18 amino acids long. The V and J ends lost 3 bases and 2 bases, in that order; junction bases with no gene match: 13. Germline values: CDR1 MNHEY, CDR2 SVGAGI. CDR3 amino acids: CASSYLTGVPLGNQPQHF. The CDR3 DNA reads TGTGCCAGCAGTTATCTCACAGGGGTGCCTTTGGGCAATCAGCCCCAGCATTTT.

V and J are TRBV29-1 and TRBJ2-5; 11 positions match TRBD2. The CDR3 spans 18 residues. Germline CDR1 is SQVTM and CDR2 is ANQGSEA. The trim removed 1 base at V and 5 bases at J, leaving 15 bases unmatched. The CDR3 loop is CSVEVLGTSGASGETQYF. The CDR3 DNA reads as TGCAGCGTTGAAGTATTAGGGACTAGCGGAGCAAGTGGGGAGACCCAGTACTTC.

The rearrangement links TRBV7-6 to TRBJ2-2; weak D call: TRBD1 (5 bases). There are 14 residues in the CDR3. Trimming shortened V by 6 bases and J by 1 base, and 9 bases separated the two germline ends. Per germline, CDR1 SGHVS and CDR2 FNYEAQ. CDR3 nucleotides: TGTGCCAGCAGTCGAACAGGGAACACCGGGGAGCTGTTTTTT. This codes for CASSRTGNTGELFF.

CDR3 bases: TGCGCCAGCAGGAGGGACACAGTAACCCAAGAGACCCAGTACTTC. This codes for CASRRDTVTQETQYF. The V gene is TRBV5-1, the J gene TRBJ2-5; D is perhaps TRBD1 (6 bases). CDR3 length: 15 residues. Germline V CDR1 and CDR2: SGHRS, YFSETQ. Deletions cut 5 bases from V and 1 base from J, with 15 bases between.

The chain has TRBV5-1 and TRBJ2-3; no clear D. The CDR3 extends over 14 amino acids. V was cut by 4 bases and J by 1 base, with 10 bases left in between. CDR1 and CDR2 (germline): SGHRS, YFSETQ. CDR3 region: CASSLGSRTDTQYF. The CDR3 bases are TGCGCCAGCAGCCTAGGATCACGCACAGATACGCAGTATTTT.

The CDR3 nucleotides read TGTGCCAGCTGCCTCGGGCTAGATAATGAAAAACTGTTTTTT. Protein: CASCLGLDNEKLFF. The chain couples TRBV6-6 to TRBJ1-4; no clear D. V dropped 8 bases and J dropped 4 bases, with 14 bases sitting between them. Germline V gene lookup returns CDR1 MNHNY and CDR2 SVGAGI (reference sequence). The length of the CDR3 is 14 residues.

The rearrangement uses TRBV11-1 and TRBJ2-1, with 9 bases matching TRBD1. The CDR3 runs to 15 residues. CDR1 and CDR2 from the germline V gene are SGHAT and FQDESV (reference sequence). With V trimmed by 4 bases and J by 11 bases, 12 bases remained unmatched. CDR3 in amino acids: CASSSPGQGRPKQFF. The CDR3 DNA reads TGTGCCAGCAGCTCACCGGGACAGGGACGACCGAAGCAGTTCTTC.

The chain recombines TRBV18 with TRBJ1-5, with D maybe TRBD1 (6 bases). V was shortened by 2 bases and J by 4 bases, with 9 bases between the two germline ends. The CDR3 is 14 residues long. Germline CDR1 reads KGHSH; CDR2 reads LQKENI. CDR3 DNA: TGTGCCAGCTCACCAAATGACAGGAATCAGCCCCAGCATTTT. Its translation is CASSPNDRNQPQHF. The full variable domain, with the rest looked up from reference TRBV18 and TRBJ1-5, is NAGVMQNPRHLVRRRGQEARLRCSPMKGHSHVYWYRQLPEEGLKFMVYLQKENIIDESGMPKERFSAEFPKEGPSILRIQQVVRGDSAAYFCASSPNDRNQPQHFGDGTRLSIL.

This clonotype was observed a handful of times. The chain uses TRBV6-5 and TRBJ1-2; unclear D gene. Trimming cost V 2 bases and J 2 bases, with 6 bases left between them. The CDR3 runs 13 residues. CDR1 is MNHEY, CDR2 SVGAGI, per germline. The CDR3 sequence is CASSYDSNYGYTF. In DNA, the CDR3 is TGTGCCAGCAGTTACGACTCAAACTATGGCTACACCTTC.

DNA of the CDR3: TGCAGCGTTGACAGGGACGACACCGGGGAGCTGTTTTTT. Protein sequence: CSVDRDDTGELFF. V and J are TRBV29-1 and TRBJ2-2; D is tentatively TRBD1 or TRBD2 (5 bases each). This CDR3 has 13 amino acids. The germline V and J ends were trimmed by 3 bases and 3 bases, with 8 bases remaining between them. Germline-derived CDR1 and CDR2 are SQVTM and ANQGSEA.

The V and J genes are TRBV6-5 and TRBJ2-7, with no clear D. The CDR3 contains 14 residues. Germline CDR1 MNHEY, CDR2 SVGAGI. Between the trimmed V and J ends, which lost 5 bases and 5 bases, there was a span of 16 bases. The CDR3 sequence: CASSLRVPYDEQYF. CDR3 sequence (DNA): TGTGCCAGCAGTCTCCGGGTCCCCTACGACGAGCAGTACTTC.

In this sample, this clonotype turned up once. The V gene is TRBV7-3, the J gene TRBJ1-1; D not resolved. Trimming took off 0 bases at V and 10 bases at J, with 18 bases between the two ends. The CDR3 sequence is 15 residues long. Germline CDR1 is SGHTA and CDR2 is FQGTGA. The CDR3 nucleotides are TGTGCCAGCAGCTTAACGGTTGGTCAGAACTCTCGAGCTTTCTTT. This encodes CASSLTVGQNSRAFF.

J is TRBJ2-1 and V is TRBV5-4, with TRBD2 as a possible D gene (5 bases). There are 12 residues in the CDR3. Germline V lookup: CDR1 SGHNT, CDR2 YYREEE (reference sequence). The ends were cut back, 4 bases at V and 6 bases at J, with 8 bases in the middle. In nucleotides, the CDR3 is TGTGCCAGCAGCCTGGACTTCAATGAGCAGTTCTTC. This gives the protein CASSLDFNEQFF. The full variable domain, in which reference TRBV5-4 and TRBJ2-1 provide the parts outside the CDR3, is ETGVTQSPTHLIKTRGQQVTLRCSSQSGHNTVSWYQQALGQGPQFIFQYYREEENGRGNFPPRFSGLQFPNYSSELNVNALELDDSALYLCASSLDFNEQFFGPGTRLTVL.

The chain recombines TRBV27 with TRBJ2-7; 8 bases line up with TRBD1. This CDR3 is built from 13 residues. V gave up 8 bases and J gave up 6 bases; unmatched junction bases: 9. Germline CDR1 reads MNHEY; CDR2 reads SMNVEV (reference sequence). DNA of the CDR3: TGTGCCAGCGGTTCCGGGACAGGTGGCGAGCAGTACTTC. This gives the protein CASGSGTGGEQYF.

V is TRBV19 and J is TRBJ2-1; TRBD2 aligns across 15 bases. Germline V gene data show CDR1 as LNHDA and CDR2 as SQIVND (reference sequence). This CDR3 is built from 19 residues. Trimming at V came to 4 bases and at J to 10 bases, leaving 17 bases not matched to a gene. The CDR3 DNA sequence: TGTGCCAGTAGTAAGGGACTAGCGGGGGGCTCTCTTTCTATTTGGGAGCAGTTCTTC. Its translation: CASSKGLAGGSLSIWEQFF.

The rearrangement uses TRBV7-6 and TRBJ2-5, with 9 bases matching TRBD2. CDR1 and CDR2 from the germline V gene are SGHVS and FNYEAQ. J was trimmed by 6 bases and V by 1 base; bases with no gene match: 6. The CDR3 is made up of 15 amino acids. The CDR3, as DNA: TGTGCCAGCAGCTTAGGCGGGGGGGCCGCCCAGACCCAGTACTTC. Its protein product is CASSLGGGAAQTQYF.

V is TRBV6-4 and J is TRBJ1-2, with D perhaps TRBD1 (6 bases). V lost 7 bases and J 8 bases, leaving 14 bases between the germline ends. CDR1 and CDR2 (germline): MRHNA, SNTAGT. The CDR3 runs to 12 residues. The CDR3 coding sequence is TGTGCCAGCAAAACAGGGCTCCTCGGCTACACCTTC. This codes for CASKTGLLGYTF.

The chain links TRBV4-3 to TRBJ2-7; 9 positions agree with TRBD1. CDR1 LGHNA and CDR2 YSLEER come from the germline V gene. This CDR3 region has 14 residues. V was pared by 4 bases and J by 2 bases, with 3 bases of the junction left unmatched. The DNA for the CDR3 is TGCGCCAGCAGCCTCGGACAGGGGACCTACGAGCAGTACTTC. Its protein product is CASSLGQGTYEQYF.

This clonotype appeared a single time. The chain joins TRBV30 to TRBJ1-2; 7 bases agree with TRBD1. Germline V gives CDR1 GTSNPN, CDR2 SVGIG (reference sequence). CDR3 length: 12 amino acids. The J segment lost 5 bases and the V segment lost 4 bases, leaving 4 bases of the junction unmatched. The CDR3 DNA reads as TGTGCCTGGACAGGGGGGGAGTATGGCTACACCTTC. It codes for CAWTGGEYGYTF.

The J gene is TRBJ1-2, the V gene TRBV30; D not resolved. The CDR3 contains 13 residues. Trimming took off 0 bases at V and 8 bases at J, with 13 bases between the two ends. Germline V gives CDR1 GTSNPN, CDR2 SVGIG (reference sequence). This CDR3 reads CAWSVYLVGGYTF. Written as DNA, the CDR3 is TGTGCCTGGAGTGTATACCTGGTGGGGGGCTACACCTTC.

The genes are TRBV6-5 and TRBJ2-5; TRBD2 matches 7 bases. Unmatched junction bases numbered 9, after V lost 6 bases and J lost 5 bases. CDR1 and CDR2 from the germline V gene are MNHEY and SVGAGI. This CDR3 has 14 residues. In DNA, the CDR3 is TGTGCCAGCAGGCCCCCACTAGCGTCGGAGACCCAGTACTTC. This sequence encodes CASRPPLASETQYF.

This chain connects TRBV5-1 to TRBJ1-1, with 7 bases identical to TRBD1. Trimming took 4 bases from V and 5 from J; bases not matched to a gene: 5. This CDR3 contains 13 residues. Germline V CDR1 and CDR2: SGHRS, YFSETQ. The CDR3 reads CASSQYRGTEAFF. Written as DNA, the CDR3 is TGCGCCAGCAGCCAATACAGGGGTACTGAAGCTTTCTTT.

The gene calls are TRBV2 and TRBJ2-2; D unresolved. Germline lookup yields CDR1 SNHLY and CDR2 FYNNEI. V shed 6 bases and J shed 3 bases, with 8 bases lying between them. There are 13 residues in the CDR3. The CDR3 sequence: CASSKEDTGELFF. The CDR3 DNA reads as TGTGCCAGCAGCAAAGAAGACACCGGGGAGCTGTTTTTT. The full variable domain, its missing parts supplied by reference TRBV2 and TRBJ2-2, is EPEVTQTPSHQVTQMGQEVILRCVPISNHLYFYWYRQILGQKVEFLVSFYNNEISEKSEIFDDQFSVERPDGSNFTLKIRSTKLEDSAMYFCASSKEDTGELFFGEGSRLTVL.